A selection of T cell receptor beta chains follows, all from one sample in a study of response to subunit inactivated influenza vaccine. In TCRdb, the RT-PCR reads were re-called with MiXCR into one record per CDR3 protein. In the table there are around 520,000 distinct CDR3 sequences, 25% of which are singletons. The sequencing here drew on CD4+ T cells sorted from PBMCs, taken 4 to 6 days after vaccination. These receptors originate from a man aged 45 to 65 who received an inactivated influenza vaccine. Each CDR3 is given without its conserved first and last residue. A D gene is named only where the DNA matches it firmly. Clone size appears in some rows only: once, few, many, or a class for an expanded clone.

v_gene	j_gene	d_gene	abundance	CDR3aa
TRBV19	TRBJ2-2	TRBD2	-	ASSILRLAGPRSTGELF
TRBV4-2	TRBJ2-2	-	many	ASSPSSPNTGELF
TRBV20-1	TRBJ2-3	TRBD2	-	SAAGTSGNTDTQY
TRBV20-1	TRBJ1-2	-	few	SATTLLNYGYT
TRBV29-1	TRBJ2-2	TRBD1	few	SVGARTGAGELF
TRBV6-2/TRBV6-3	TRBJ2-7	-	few	ASSPGGLGTYEQY
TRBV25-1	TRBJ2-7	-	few	ASSEYRAGHEQY
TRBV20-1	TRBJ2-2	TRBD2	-	SARAGGNAGELF
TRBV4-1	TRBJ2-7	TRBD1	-	ASSRPGQSYEQY
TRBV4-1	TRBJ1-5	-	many	ASSQGGQGFQPQH
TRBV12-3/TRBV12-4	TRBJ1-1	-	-	ASWGIQWGTEAF
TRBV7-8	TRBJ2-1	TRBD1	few	ASSIDRGGPNEQF
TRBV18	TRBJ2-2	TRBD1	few	ASSPRAGGHTGELF
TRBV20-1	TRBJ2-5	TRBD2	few	SASRVSGRQETQY
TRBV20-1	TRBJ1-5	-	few	SAREAGGYSNQPQH
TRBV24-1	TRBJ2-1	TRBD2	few	ATSDAGTSGSMI
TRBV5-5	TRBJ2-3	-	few	ASTPGIRTDTQY
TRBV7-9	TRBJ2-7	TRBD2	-	ASRPSGDPPYEQY
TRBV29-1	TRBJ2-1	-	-	SVDGNYNEQF
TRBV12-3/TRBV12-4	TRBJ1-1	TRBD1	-	ASSPRTGRVNTEAF
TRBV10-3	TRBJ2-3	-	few	AIRGSGTDTQY
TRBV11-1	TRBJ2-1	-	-	ASSPLGTARTDYNEQF
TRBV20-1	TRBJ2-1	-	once	SDTPLAGAGGQF
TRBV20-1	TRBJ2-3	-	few	RGTRLSADTQY
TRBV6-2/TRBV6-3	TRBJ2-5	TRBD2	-	ASRPGLLEETQY
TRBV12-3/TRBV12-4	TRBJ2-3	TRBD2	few	ASSPLAGGMKTQY
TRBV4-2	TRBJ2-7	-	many	ASSHEIAYHEQY
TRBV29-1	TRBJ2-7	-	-	SVAMGRTEQY
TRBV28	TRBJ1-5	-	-	ASRYRNNQPQH
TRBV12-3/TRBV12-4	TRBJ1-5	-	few	ASRPRPSWQPQH
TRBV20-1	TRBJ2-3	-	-	SANRVMGTDTQY
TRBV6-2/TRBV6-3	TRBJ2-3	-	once	ASSYAGKSRDTQY
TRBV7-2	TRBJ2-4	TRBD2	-	ASSFLSSGNIQY
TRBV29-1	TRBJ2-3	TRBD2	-	SVGLLAGYTDTQY
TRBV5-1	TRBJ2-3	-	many	ASSLVHGVSDTQY
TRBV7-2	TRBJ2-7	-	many	ASSSGLYEQY
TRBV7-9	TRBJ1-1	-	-	ASSMDPNTEAF
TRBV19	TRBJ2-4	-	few	ASSDSYAKNIQY
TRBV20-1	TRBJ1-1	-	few	SARELGAEAF
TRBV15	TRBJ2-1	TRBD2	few	ATSIGLAGGKQF
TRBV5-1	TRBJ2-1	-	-	ASSLAGVDEQF
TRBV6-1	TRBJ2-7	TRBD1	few	ASSEGTGVSYEQY
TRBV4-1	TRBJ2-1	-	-	ASSQVVRVRNEQF
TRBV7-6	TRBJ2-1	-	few	ASSLRGRDEQF
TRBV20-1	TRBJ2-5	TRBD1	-	SAERDRVDETQY
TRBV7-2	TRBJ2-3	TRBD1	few	ASSLRTGGDTQY
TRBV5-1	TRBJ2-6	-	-	ASSRWTQGSGANVLT
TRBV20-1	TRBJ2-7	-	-	SARDHRRYEQY
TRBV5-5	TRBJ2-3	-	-	ASSLLDGRGTDTQY
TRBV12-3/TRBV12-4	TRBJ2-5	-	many	ASSFRSGGETQY
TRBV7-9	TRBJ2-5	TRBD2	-	ASSLARASGLQETQY
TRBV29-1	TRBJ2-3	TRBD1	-	STTTGSSTDTQY
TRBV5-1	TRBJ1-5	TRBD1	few	ASSLEGQGNQPQH
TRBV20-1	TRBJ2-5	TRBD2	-	SARLADTIKETQY
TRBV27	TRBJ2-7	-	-	ASSLSSGASSGEQY
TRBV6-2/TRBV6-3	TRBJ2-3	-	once	ASSYEFTQY
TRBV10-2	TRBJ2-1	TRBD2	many	ATFRTSGGRSSYNEQF
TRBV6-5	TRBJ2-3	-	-	ASSYRSVGTDTQY